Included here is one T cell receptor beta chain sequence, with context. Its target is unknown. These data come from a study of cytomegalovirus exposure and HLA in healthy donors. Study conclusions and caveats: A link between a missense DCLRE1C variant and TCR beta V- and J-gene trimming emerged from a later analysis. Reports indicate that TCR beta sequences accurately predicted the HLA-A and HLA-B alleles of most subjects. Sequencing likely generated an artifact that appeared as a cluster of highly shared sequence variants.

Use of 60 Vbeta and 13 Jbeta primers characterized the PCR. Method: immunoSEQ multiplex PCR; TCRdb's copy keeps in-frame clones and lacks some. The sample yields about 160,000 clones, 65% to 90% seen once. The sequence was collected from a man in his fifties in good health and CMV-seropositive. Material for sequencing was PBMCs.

The CDR3 loop reads CASSEGGRSTDTQYF. The CDR3 DNA follows: TGTGCCAGCAGTGAAGGCGGGAGAAGCACAGATACGCAGTATTTT. The V gene is TRBV2, the J gene TRBJ2-3; TRBD2 aligns across 7 bases. Germline V gene lookup returns CDR1 SNHLY and CDR2 FYNNEI. V shed 1 base, J shed 0 bases, and the junction held 1 base outside the gene matches. This CDR3 has 15 residues.